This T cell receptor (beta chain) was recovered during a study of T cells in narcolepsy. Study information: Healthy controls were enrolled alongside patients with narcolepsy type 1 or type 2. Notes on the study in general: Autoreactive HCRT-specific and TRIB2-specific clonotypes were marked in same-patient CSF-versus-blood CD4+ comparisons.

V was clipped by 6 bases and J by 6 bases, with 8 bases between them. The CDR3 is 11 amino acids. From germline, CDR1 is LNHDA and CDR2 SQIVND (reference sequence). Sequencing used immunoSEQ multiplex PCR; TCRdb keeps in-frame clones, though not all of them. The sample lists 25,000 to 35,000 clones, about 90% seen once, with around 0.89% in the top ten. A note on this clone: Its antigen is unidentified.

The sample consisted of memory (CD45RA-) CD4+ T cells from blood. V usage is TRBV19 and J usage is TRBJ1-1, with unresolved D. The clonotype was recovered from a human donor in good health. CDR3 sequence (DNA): TGTGCCAGTAGCAGGAGCCCTGAAGCTTTCTTT. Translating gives CASSRSPEAFF. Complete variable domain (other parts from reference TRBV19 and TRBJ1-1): DGGITQSPKYLFRKEGQNVTLSCEQNLNHDAMYWYRQDPGQGLRLIYYSQIVNDFQKGDIAEGYSVSREKKESFPLTVTSAQKNPTAFYLCASSRSPEAFFGQGTRLTVV.